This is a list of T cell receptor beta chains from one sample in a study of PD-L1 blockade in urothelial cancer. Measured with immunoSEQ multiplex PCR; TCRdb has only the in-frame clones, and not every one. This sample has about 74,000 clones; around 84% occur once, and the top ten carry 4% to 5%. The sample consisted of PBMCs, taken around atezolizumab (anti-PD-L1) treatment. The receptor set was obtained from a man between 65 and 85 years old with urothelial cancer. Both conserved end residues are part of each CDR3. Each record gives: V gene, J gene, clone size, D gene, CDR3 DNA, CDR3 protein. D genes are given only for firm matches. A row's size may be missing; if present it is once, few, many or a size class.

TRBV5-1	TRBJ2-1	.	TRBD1	TGCGCCAGCAGCTCGACAGGGAAAGGCTACAATGAGCAGTTCTTC	CASSSTGKGYNEQFF
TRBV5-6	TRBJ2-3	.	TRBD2	TGTGCCAGCAGCTCCTTGAGGACTAGCGGGAGGGTCACAGATACGCAGTATTTT	CASSSLRTSGRVTDTQYF
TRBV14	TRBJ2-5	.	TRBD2	TGTGCCAGCAGCCAGCACTCGGGACTAGCGGGAGAGACCCAGTACTTC	CASSQHSGLAGETQYF
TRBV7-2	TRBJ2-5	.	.	TGTGCCAGCAGCTTAAACAGGGAGACCCAGTACTTC	CASSLNRETQYF
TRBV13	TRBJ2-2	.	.	TGTGCCAGCAGCTTAGTTGGCGGTTCGAACACCGGGGAGCTGTTTTTT	CASSLVGGSNTGELFF
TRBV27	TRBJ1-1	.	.	TGTGCCAGCAGGTATAGACGGGAGAACACTGAAGCTTTCTTT	CASRYRRENTEAFF
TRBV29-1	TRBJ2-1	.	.	TGCAGCGTTGATTCGAGGAGCTCCTACAATGAGCAGTTCTTC	CSVDSRSSYNEQFF
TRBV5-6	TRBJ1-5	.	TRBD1	TGTGCCAGCAGCTTGGGGGACAGGGGGCATCAGCCCCAGCATTTT	CASSLGDRGHQPQHF
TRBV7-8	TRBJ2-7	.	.	TGTGCCAGCAGTCCAAGACTAGCCTACGAGCAGTACTTC	CASSPRLAYEQYF
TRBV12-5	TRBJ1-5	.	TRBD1	TGTGCTAGTGGTTTGATAACGGACAGGGTTTATAGCAATCAGCCCCAGCATTTT	CASGLITDRVYSNQPQHF
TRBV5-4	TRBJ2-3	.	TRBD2	TGTGCCAGCAGCCAGACTAGCGGGAGCGGGGCAGATACGCAGTATTTT	CASSQTSGSGADTQYF
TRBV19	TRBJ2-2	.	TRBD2	TGTGCCAGTAGACCACTAGCGGGAGGCCTTACCGGGGAGCTGTTTTTT	CASRPLAGGLTGELFF
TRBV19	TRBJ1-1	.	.	TGTGCCAGTAGTGACCGACAAAACACTGAAGCTTTCTTT	CASSDRQNTEAFF
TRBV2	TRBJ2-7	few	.	TGTGCCAGCAGCCCAAACTACGAGCAGTACTTC	CASSPNYEQYF
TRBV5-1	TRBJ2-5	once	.	TGCGCCAGCAGCTTGTCAGGAGAGACCCAGTACTTC	CASSLSGETQYF
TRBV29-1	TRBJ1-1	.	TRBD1	TGCAGCGCGTCACAGGGGGCCCGAAACACTGAAGCTTTCTTT	CSASQGARNTEAFF
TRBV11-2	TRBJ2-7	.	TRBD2	TGTGCCAGCAGCGGGGGGACTAGCGGGAGTGGCGTCTACGAGCAGTACTTC	CASSGGTSGSGVYEQYF
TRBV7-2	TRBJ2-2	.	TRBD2	TGTGCCAGCAGCTCGGGACTAGCGGTGAACACCGGGGAGCTGTTTTTT	CASSSGLAVNTGELFF
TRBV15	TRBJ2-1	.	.	TGTGCCACCAGCAGAGATCTTTCAGGGCCCCAAGGGGATGAGCAGTTCTTC	CATSRDLSGPQGDEQFF
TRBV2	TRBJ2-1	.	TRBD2	TGTGCCAGCAGTGAAAGAGCGGGAACAGGCAATGAGCAGTTCTTC	CASSERAGTGNEQFF
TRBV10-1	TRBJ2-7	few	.	TGCGCCAGCGAGGCCCTCATCAACTACGAGCAGTACTTC	CASEALINYEQYF
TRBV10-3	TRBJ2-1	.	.	TGTGCCATCAGGTCCCCCGTCTACAATGAGCAGTTCTTC	CAIRSPVYNEQFF
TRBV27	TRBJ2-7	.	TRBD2	TGTGCCAGCAGTTCTCCGGCTAGCGGGGACGAGCAGTACTTC	CASSSPASGDEQYF
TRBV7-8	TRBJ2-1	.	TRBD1	TGTGCCAGCAGCCCACGGACAGGGGGCAATGAGCAGTTCTTC	CASSPRTGGNEQFF
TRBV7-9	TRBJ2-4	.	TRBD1	TGTGCCAGCAGCTTACTGGGACAGGGAGCCAAAAACATTCAGTACTTC	CASSLLGQGAKNIQYF
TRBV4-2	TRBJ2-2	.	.	TGTGCCAGCAGTCGAGAGGGACTTCTTAACACCGGGGAGCTGTTTTTT	CASSREGLLNTGELFF
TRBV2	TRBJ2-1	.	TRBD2	TGTGCCAGCAGGCGTCGACTAGCGGGAAGGGATGAGCAGTTCTTC	CASRRRLAGRDEQFF
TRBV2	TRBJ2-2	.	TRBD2	TGTGCCAGCAGGGCCGGGACTATGAACACCGGGGAGCTGTTTTTT	CASRAGTMNTGELFF
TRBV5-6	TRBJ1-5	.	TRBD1	TGTGCCAGCAGCCCCCGGGACAGGAACTCTCTTAGTTTT	CASSPRDRNSLSF
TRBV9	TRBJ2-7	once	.	TGTGCCAGTTCCGGGACAACCTACGAGCAGTACTTC	CASSGTTYEQYF
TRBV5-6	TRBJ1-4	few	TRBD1	TGTGCCAGCAGCCCGAGGGGGCAGGGAGGTGAAAAACTGTTTTTT	CASSPRGQGGEKLFF
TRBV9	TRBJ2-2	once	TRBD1	TGTGCCAGCAGCGTAGCTCGGGACAGCACCGGGGAGCTGTTTTTT	CASSVARDSTGELFF
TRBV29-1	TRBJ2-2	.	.	TGCAGCATTCGAACCGGGTCGATGAACACCGGGGAGCTGTTTTTT	CSIRTGSMNTGELFF
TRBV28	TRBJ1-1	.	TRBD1	TGTGCCAGCAGTCCAGGGACAGCCATAATGAACACTGAAGCTTTCTTT	CASSPGTAIMNTEAFF
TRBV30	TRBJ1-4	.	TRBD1	TGTGCCTGGAGTGGTCGGACAGGGGGTCCCCGAACTAATGAAAAACTGTTTTTT	CAWSGRTGGPRTNEKLFF
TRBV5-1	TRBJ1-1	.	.	TGCGCCAGCAGCTTTTCTGTCAGTATGAACACTGAAGCTTTCTTT	CASSFSVSMNTEAFF
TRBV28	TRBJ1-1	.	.	TGTGCCAGCAGTACCGGGTCAGCTAATCAAAACACTGAAGCTTTCTTT	CASSTGSANQNTEAFF
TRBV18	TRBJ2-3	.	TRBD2	TGTGCCAGCTCACCCCAACGAGGTAGCGGGGACCTCACAGATACGCAGTATTTT	CASSPQRGSGDLTDTQYF
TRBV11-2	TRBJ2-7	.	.	TGTGCCAGCAGCTTAGATCTGGGTGCGGGTTACGAGCAGTACTTC	CASSLDLGAGYEQYF
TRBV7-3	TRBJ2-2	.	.	TGTGCCAGCAGCCCCTACACCGGGGAGCTGTTTTTT	CASSPYTGELFF
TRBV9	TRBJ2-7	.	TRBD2	TGTGCCAGCAGCGTAGAGAGCGGGGGCTCCTACGAGCAGTACTTC	CASSVESGGSYEQYF
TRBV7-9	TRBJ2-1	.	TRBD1	TGTGCCAGCAGCTTAGAAGGGGGCCCCTACAATGAGCAGTTCTTC	CASSLEGGPYNEQFF
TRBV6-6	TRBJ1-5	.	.	TGTGCCAGCAGCCCCCTGAGCAATCAGCCCCAGCATTTT	CASSPLSNQPQHF
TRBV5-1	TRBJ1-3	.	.	TGCGCCAGCAGCCTGGACTTATCTGGAAACACCATATATTTT	CASSLDLSGNTIYF